The 21 T cell receptor beta chains listed next were all sequenced from one sample in a study of tissue T cells after allogeneic stem cell transplantation. Sequencing was performed with immunoSEQ multiplex PCR; in TCRdb, only in-frame clones are kept and a portion is missing. The data hold nearly 2,500 clones, with 62% observed a single time. Sequencing was carried out using gut tissue. The receptors were sampled from a female BALB/c mouse in good health. As its MHC haplotype, the strain has H2-d.

Of note for this clone: Any gene name here is a mouse gene name. The read is 1 residue too short to cover the CDR3 end, so that end is filled in from the germline J gene. The same CDR3 also results from other DNA sequences found in this sample. The chain uses TRBV31 and TRBJ2-7; 7 bases are a match to TRBD2. CDR3 length: 14 amino acids. The trim removed 0 bases at V and 3 bases at J, leaving 5 bases unmatched. In germline, CDR1 is GKSSPN, CDR2 SITVG. The CDR3 here is CAWSLVPGGYEQYF. The CDR3 DNA, read in part, is TGTGCCTGGAGTCTAGTACCTGGGGGCTATGAACAGTAC. Full variable domain (remainder filled in from reference TRBV31 and TRBJ2-7): AQTIHQWPVAEIKAVGSPLSLGCTIKGKSSPNLYWYWQATGGTLQQLFYSITVGQVESVVQLNLSASRPKDDQFILSTEKLLLSHSGFYLCAWSLVPGGYEQYFGPGTRLTVL.

Points on this clone: A much larger clone differs by one base, so this may be a read error. Gene names and germline match the mouse. The DNA ends 1 residue before the CDR3 does, and the rest of the CDR3 is filled in from the germline J gene. This chain uses TRBV14 with TRBJ2-7; no firm D call. In germline, CDR1 is SGHDT, CDR2 FRDEAV. The CDR3 has 12 amino acids. Trimming stripped 3 bases from V and 3 bases from J, with 7 bases between. CDR3 protein: CASSSQVYEQYF. The covered CDR3 bases are TGTGCCAGCAGTTCCCAGGTCTATGAACAGTAC.

On this clone: The genes are named according to mouse. The read ends 1 residue early relative to the CDR3; the germline J gene fills the gap. Distinct nucleotide sequences in the sample also encode this CDR3. This sequence joins TRBV5 and TRBJ2-7; 10 bases are shared with TRBD2. The CDR3 extends over 15 amino acids. CDR1 and CDR2 from the germline V gene are LGHNA and YNLKQL (reference sequence). Trimming cost V 0 bases and J 4 bases; bases outside gene matches: 3. The CDR3 bases that were read are TGTGCCAGCAGCCAAGATTTGGACTGGGGGTATGAACAGTAC. It codes for CASSQDLDWGYEQY. The full CDR3 is CASSQDLDWGYEQYF.

In regard to this clone: Genes and germline come from the mouse. The read ends 1 residue before the CDR3 terminus; that terminus is restored from the germline J gene. The chain uses TRBV4 and TRBJ2-1, with 8 bases fitting TRBD1. The CDR3 sequence is 14 residues long. V gave up 3 bases and J gave up 3 bases; unmatched junction bases: 1. Germline V gives CDR1 LGHDT, CDR2 YNNKQL (reference sequence). CDR3 region: CASSYQGAYAEQFF. Partial CDR3 DNA: TGTGCCAGCAGCTACCAGGGGGCCTATGCTGAGCAGTTC.

Details on this clone: Mouse names are used for the genes. The CDR3 end is not reached by the read, which stops 1 residue before it; the germline J gene fills it in. V is TRBV31 and J is TRBJ2-5; 9 bases fit TRBD2. V was pared by 0 bases and J by 3 bases, with 4 bases of the junction left unmatched. CDR3 size: 15 residues. CDR1 GKSSPN and CDR2 SITVG come from the germline V gene. The part of the CDR3 DNA that was read is TGTGCCTGGAGTCTAGGCTGGGGGGGTCAAGACACCCAGTAC. Translated, it gives CAWSLGWGGQDTQY. The entire CDR3 is CAWSLGWGGQDTQYF.

This clone was detected only a few times. Mouse names are used for the genes. Read sequence stops 1 residue before the CDR3 end, and the germline J gene provides the missing end. The chain carries TRBV13-1 and TRBJ2-7; D ambiguous. The length of the CDR3 is 11 residues. The germline V gene has CDR1 NSHNY and CDR2 SYGAGN. The V and J ends lost 3 bases and 5 bases respectively, with 6 bases between them. CDR3 sequence: CASSVGDEQYF. Partial CDR3 DNA: TGTGCCAGCAGTGTCGGGGATGAACAGTAC.

Worth noting for this clone: The genes are named according to mouse. The CDR3 goes on 1 residue after the read ends, and that part is filled in from the germline J gene. This chain connects TRBV5 to TRBJ2-2, with 11 bases aligning to TRBD1. Germline lookup yields CDR1 LGHNA and CDR2 YNLKQL (reference sequence). Unmatched junction bases numbered 2, after V lost 4 bases and J lost 7 bases. The CDR3 sequence is 14 residues long. The CDR3 bases that were read are TGTGCCAGCAGCCGGGACAGGGGGAGCGGGCAGCTCTAC. It specifies CASSRDRGSGQLY. The full CDR3 is CASSRDRGSGQLYF.

As for this clone: Mouse germline and gene names are used. The read is 1 residue too short to cover the CDR3 end, so that end is filled in from the germline J gene. The chain uses TRBV14 and TRBJ1-2; D is possibly TRBD1 (6 bases). This CDR3 has 14 residues. Trimming took 5 bases from V and 0 from J, leaving 11 bases between them. Germline CDR1 reads SGHDT; CDR2 reads FRDEAV. The covered CDR3 bases are TGTGCCAGCAGCTCGGGACATTCAAACTCCGACTACACC. Its translation is CASSSGHSNSDYT. The whole CDR3 is CASSSGHSNSDYTF.

In regard to this clone: Mouse gene names and germline throughout. Sequencing ends 1 residue short of the CDR3 end; the germline J gene provides the rest. This chain connects TRBV5 to TRBJ2-2; 7 bases are shared with TRBD2. The length of the CDR3 is 17 residues. V shed 0 bases, J shed 0 bases, and the junction held 4 bases outside the gene matches. Germline loops: CDR1 LGHNA, CDR2 YNLKQL (reference sequence). CDR3 bases read: TGTGCCAGCAGCCAAGAGAGCTGGGGGTCAAACACCGGGCAGCTCTAC. This sequence encodes CASSQESWGSNTGQLY. In full, the CDR3 reads CASSQESWGSNTGQLYF.

This clone has a handful of counts. Gene names denote mouse genes. The DNA ends 1 residue before the CDR3 does, and the rest of the CDR3 is filled in from the germline J gene. V gene TRBV31 combines with J gene TRBJ1-2; tentative D call: TRBD1 (5 bases). This CDR3 has 14 residues. Deletions cut 1 base from V and 2 bases from J, with 11 bases between. Per germline, CDR1 GKSSPN and CDR2 SITVG. The part of the CDR3 DNA that was read is TGTGCCTGGAGTCCCCTTCGGGGCAACTCCGACTACACC. It yields the protein CAWSPLRGNSDYT. The complete CDR3 protein is CAWSPLRGNSDYTF.

On this clone itself: Mouse names are used for the genes. The sequenced fragment ends 1 residue before the CDR3 boundary, so the rest is inferred from the germline J gene. The chain joins TRBV4 to TRBJ1-3; D gene ambiguous. CDR3 length equals 16 residues. Trimming removed 5 bases at V and 0 bases at J, with 14 bases between. Germline V gene data show CDR1 as LGHDT and CDR2 as YNNKQL (reference sequence). The CDR3 DNA, read in part, is TGTGCCAGCAGCCCCCGCAGACCAAATTCTGGAAATACGCTCTAT. Its protein product is CASSPRRPNSGNTLY. The entire CDR3 is CASSPRRPNSGNTLYF.

Turning to this clone: The germline and genes are mouse ones. The read finishes 1 residue shy of the CDR3 end, and the germline J gene is used to complete it. This chain links TRBV1 with TRBJ1-1; D uncertain. Trimming took 0 bases from V and 1 from J, leaving 9 bases between them. The germline gives CDR1 NSQYPW, CDR2 LRSPGD (reference sequence). The CDR3 spans 15 residues. The part of the CDR3 DNA that was read is TGCACCTGCAGTGCAGATGAGGGAGGGAACACAGAAGTCTTC. Translated, it gives CTCSADEGGNTEVF. The whole CDR3 protein reads CTCSADEGGNTEVFF.

About this clone itself: The germline and genes are mouse ones. The read terminates 1 residue ahead of where the CDR3 ends, so the germline J gene completes it. The chain joins TRBV13-2 to TRBJ1-1; TRBD1 might be the D (5 bases). Per germline, CDR1 NNHNN and CDR2 SYGAGS (reference sequence). V was trimmed by 5 bases and J by 0 bases, leaving 8 bases between them. The CDR3 contains 13 residues. CDR3 DNA (partial): TGTGCCAGCGGGGACAAAACAAACACAGAAGTCTTC. Its protein is CASGDKTNTEVF. From start to end, the CDR3 is CASGDKTNTEVFF.

As for this clone: Genes and germline are mouse. The read gets to within 1 residue of the CDR3 end, and the germline J gene fills in the rest. The V and J genes are TRBV2 and TRBJ2-3; 9 nucleotides line up with TRBD2. The V gene end was trimmed by 4 bases and the J gene end by 0 bases; junction bases not matched to a gene: 5. This CDR3 has 16 residues. Germline CDR1 LGHNA, CDR2 YSYQKL. CDR3 DNA, as far as it was read: TGTGCCAGCAGCCGATCCTGGGGGGGTAGTGCAGAAACGCTGTAT. Amino acid sequence: CASSRSWGGSAETLY. The full CDR3 protein reads CASSRSWGGSAETLYF.

On this clone itself: The gene names here belong to mouse. The CDR3 extends 1 residue past the end of the read, so its final part is completed from the germline J gene. The chain is built from TRBV4 and TRBJ2-5, with 10 bases that match TRBD2. J lost 6 bases, V lost 5 bases, and 8 bases had no gene match. Looked up from germline, CDR1 is LGHDT and CDR2 is YNNKQL (reference sequence). The CDR3 is 15 amino acids. The DNA read from the CDR3 is TGTGCCAGCAGCGCGACTGGGGGGTGGACGGACACCCAGTAC. Its protein product is CASSATGGWTDTQY. The CDR3 in full is CASSATGGWTDTQYF.

As regards this clone: Gene and germline names: mouse. The CDR3 goes on 1 residue after the read ends, and that part is filled in from the germline J gene. The V and J genes are TRBV1 and TRBJ2-1; 9 bases are shared with TRBD2. Germline values: CDR1 NSQYPW, CDR2 LRSPGD (reference sequence). Germline trimming cut 0 bases from V and 1 base from J; bases unmatched to any gene: 1. The CDR3 totals 16 residues. CDR3 residues: CTCSADLGGNYAEQFF. CDR3 bases read: TGCACCTGCAGTGCAGATCTGGGGGGGAACTATGCTGAGCAGTTC.

A remark on this clone: The genes and germline here are from mouse. The sequenced fragment ends 1 residue before the CDR3 boundary, so the rest is inferred from the germline J gene. The chain couples TRBV4 to TRBJ1-3; a possible D gene is TRBD1 (6 bases). There are 13 residues in the CDR3. The V gene lost 5 bases and the J gene lost 3 bases, with 8 bases spanning the gap. The germline gives CDR1 LGHDT, CDR2 YNNKQL (reference sequence). CDR3 amino acids: CASSPGVGNTLYF. The part of the CDR3 DNA that was read is TGTGCCAGCAGCCCAGGGGTTGGAAATACGCTCTAT.

Notes on this clone: Mouse names are used for the genes. Read data end 1 residue before the CDR3 end; the end is taken from the germline J gene. The V call is TRBV2, the J call TRBJ1-1; possibly TRBD1 for D (5 bases). The CDR3 spans 14 residues. Trimming removed 4 bases from V and 3 bases from J, with 12 bases in between. Germline-derived CDR1 and CDR2 are LGHNA and YSYQKL. The CDR3 reads CASSLLREDTEVFF. CDR3 DNA (partial): TGTGCCAGCAGCCTCCTCAGGGAGGACACAGAAGTCTTC. Full variable domain (rest looked up from reference TRBV2 and TRBJ1-1): DPKIIQKPKYLVAVTGSEKILICEQYLGHNAMYWYRQSAKKPLEFMFSYSYQKLMDNQTASSRFQPQSSKKNHLDLQITALKPDDSATYFCASSLLREDTEVFFGKGTRLTVV.

In regard to this clone: Here the gene names and germline are mouse. The CDR3 is cut off 1 residue early in the read; its end comes from the germline J gene. V is TRBV31 and J is TRBJ2-7, with D maybe TRBD1 (6 bases). This CDR3 has 14 residues. Germline V gene data show CDR1 as GKSSPN and CDR2 as SITVG. Trimming pared 1 base from V and 0 bases from J, leaving 10 bases between. The CDR3 sequence: CAWSPQGLSYEQYF. CDR3 DNA (partial): TGTGCCTGGAGTCCCCAGGGGCTCTCCTATGAACAGTAC.

On this clone itself: Genes here carry mouse names. The sequence runs out 1 residue before the end of the CDR3; the remainder is reconstructed from the germline J gene. The rearrangement uses TRBV1 and TRBJ2-7; D ambiguous. V lost 0 bases and J 2 bases, leaving 5 bases between the germline ends. This CDR3 contains 13 residues. Germline assignment: CDR1 NSQYPW and CDR2 LRSPGD (reference sequence). The CDR3 protein is CTCSADGTYEQYF. CDR3 bases read: TGCACCTGCAGTGCAGATGGCACCTATGAACAGTAC.

Comments on this clone: Germline and genes: mouse. The read is 1 residue too short to cover the CDR3 end, so that end is filled in from the germline J gene. The gene calls are TRBV5 and TRBJ2-7; 9 bases are a match to TRBD2. This CDR3 region has 15 residues. CDR1 is LGHNA, CDR2 YNLKQL, per germline (reference sequence). Trimming removed 0 bases from V and 6 bases from J; junction bases left unmatched: 6. The sequenced CDR3 bases are TGTGCCAGCAGCCAAGATCAAAACTGGGGGGTTGAACAGTAC. Translating it yields CASSQDQNWGVEQY. The whole CDR3 is CASSQDQNWGVEQYF.